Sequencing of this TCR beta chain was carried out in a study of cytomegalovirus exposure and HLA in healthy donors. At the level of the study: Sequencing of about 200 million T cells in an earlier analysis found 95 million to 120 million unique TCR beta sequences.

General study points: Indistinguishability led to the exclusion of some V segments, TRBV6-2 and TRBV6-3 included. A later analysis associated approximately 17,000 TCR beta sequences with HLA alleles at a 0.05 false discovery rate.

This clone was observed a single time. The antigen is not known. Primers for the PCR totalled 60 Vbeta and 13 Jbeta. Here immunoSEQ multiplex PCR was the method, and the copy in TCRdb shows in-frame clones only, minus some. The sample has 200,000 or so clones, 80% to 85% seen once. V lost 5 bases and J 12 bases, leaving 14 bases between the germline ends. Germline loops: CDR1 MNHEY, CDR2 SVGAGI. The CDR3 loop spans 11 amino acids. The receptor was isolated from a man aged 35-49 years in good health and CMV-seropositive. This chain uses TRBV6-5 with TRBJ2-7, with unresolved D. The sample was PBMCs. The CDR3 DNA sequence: TGTGCCAGCAGTCGCGACCGGAGATGGTACTTC. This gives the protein CASSRDRRWYF.